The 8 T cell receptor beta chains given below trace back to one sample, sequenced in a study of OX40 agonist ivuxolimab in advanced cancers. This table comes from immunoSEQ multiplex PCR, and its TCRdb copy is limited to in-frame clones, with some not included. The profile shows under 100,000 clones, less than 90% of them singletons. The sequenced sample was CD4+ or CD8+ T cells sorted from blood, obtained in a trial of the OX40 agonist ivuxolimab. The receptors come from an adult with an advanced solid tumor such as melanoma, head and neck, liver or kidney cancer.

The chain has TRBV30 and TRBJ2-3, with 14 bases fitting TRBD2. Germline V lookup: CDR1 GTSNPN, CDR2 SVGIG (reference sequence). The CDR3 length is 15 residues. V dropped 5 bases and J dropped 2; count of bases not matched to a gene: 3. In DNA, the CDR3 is TGTGCCTGGGGACTAGCGGGGGGAAACACAGATACGCAGTATTTT. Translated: CAWGLAGGNTDTQYF.

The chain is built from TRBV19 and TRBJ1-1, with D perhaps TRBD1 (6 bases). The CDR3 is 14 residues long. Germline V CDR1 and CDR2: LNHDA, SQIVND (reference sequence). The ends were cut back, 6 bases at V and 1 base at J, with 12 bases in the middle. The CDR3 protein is CASSDTDRNTEAFF. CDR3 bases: TGTGCCAGTAGCGACACGGACAGGAACACTGAAGCTTTCTTT.

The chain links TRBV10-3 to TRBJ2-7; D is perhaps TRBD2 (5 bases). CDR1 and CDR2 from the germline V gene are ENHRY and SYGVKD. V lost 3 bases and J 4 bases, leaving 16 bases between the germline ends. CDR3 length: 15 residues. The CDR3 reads CAISDSIGSGYEQYF. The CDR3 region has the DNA TGTGCCATCAGTGATTCTATTGGGAGTGGGTACGAGCAGTACTTC.

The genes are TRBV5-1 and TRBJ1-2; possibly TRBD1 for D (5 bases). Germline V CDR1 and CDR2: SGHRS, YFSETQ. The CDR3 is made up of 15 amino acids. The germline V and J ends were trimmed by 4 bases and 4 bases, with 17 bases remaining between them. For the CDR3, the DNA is TGCGCCAGCAGCCCCGGGGCCCAGTTTTTCTATGGCTACACCTTC. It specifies CASSPGAQFFYGYTF.

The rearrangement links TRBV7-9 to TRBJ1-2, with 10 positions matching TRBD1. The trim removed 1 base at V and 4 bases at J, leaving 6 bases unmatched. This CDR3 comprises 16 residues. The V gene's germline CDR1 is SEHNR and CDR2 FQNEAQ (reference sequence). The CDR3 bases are TGTGCCAGCAGCTTAGGACAGGGGGCGCAGGGCTATGGCTACACCTTC. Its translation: CASSLGQGAQGYGYTF. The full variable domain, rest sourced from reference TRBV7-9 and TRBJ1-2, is DTGVSQNPRHKITKRGQNVTFRCDPISEHNRLYWYRQTLGQGPEFLTYFQNEAQLEKSRLLSDRFSAERPKGSFSTLEIQRTEQGDSAMYLCASSLGQGAQGYGYTFGSGTRLTVV.

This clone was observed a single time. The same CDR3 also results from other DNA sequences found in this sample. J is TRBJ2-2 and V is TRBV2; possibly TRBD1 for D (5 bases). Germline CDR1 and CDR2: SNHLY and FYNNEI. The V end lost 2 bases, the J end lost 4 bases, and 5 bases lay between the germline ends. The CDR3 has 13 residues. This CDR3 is CASSEQGTGELFF. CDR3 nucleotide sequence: TGTGCCAGCAGTGAACAGGGCACCGGGGAGCTGTTTTTT.

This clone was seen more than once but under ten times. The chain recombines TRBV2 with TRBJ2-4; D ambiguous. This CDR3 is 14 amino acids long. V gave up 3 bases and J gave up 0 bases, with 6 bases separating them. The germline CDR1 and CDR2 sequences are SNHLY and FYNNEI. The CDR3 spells CASSENLAKNIQYF. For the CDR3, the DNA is TGTGCCAGCAGTGAGAATCTAGCCAAAAACATTCAGTACTTC.

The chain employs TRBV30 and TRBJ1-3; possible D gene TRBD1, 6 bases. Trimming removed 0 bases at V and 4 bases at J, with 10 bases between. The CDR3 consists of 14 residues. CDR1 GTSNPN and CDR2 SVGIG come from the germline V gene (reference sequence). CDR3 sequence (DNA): TGTGCCTGGAGTGTACAGGGTCTCGGAAACACCATATATTTT. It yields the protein CAWSVQGLGNTIYF. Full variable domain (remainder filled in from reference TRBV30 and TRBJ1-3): SQTIHQWPATLVQPVGSPLSLECTVEGTSNPNLYWYRQAAGRGLQLLFYSVGIGQISSEVPQNLSASRPQDRQFILSSKKLLLSDSGFYLCAWSVQGLGNTIYFGEGSWLTVV.